The source of this TCR beta chain is a study of response to subunit inactivated influenza vaccine. General study findings and limits: It was suggested by the authors that few new T cells are recruited by each seasonal influenza vaccination.

TCRdb reanalysed the RT-PCR reads using MiXCR and keeps one entry per CDR3 protein. The sample lists 550,000 to 600,000 distinct CDR3 sequences, roughly 10% occurring once. Details on this clonotype: Antigen specificity is unknown.

Trimming pared 3 bases from V and 1 base from J, leaving 15 bases between. There are 16 residues in the CDR3. The TCR comes from a man in his fifties or sixties who received an inactivated influenza vaccine. The source material was PBMCs from blood, sampled on the day of vaccination. V usage is TRBV12-3 or TRBV12-4 and J usage is TRBJ1-1, with D perhaps TRBD1 (6 bases). In DNA, the CDR3 is TGTGCCAGCAGTTTCCGGGGGGGGGCGCGGAACACTGAAGCTTTCTTT. Residues: CASSFRGGARNTEAFF.